This is a list of T cell receptor beta chains from one sample in a study of T cells after yellow fever vaccination. TCRdb passed the 5' RACE reads through MiXCR, listing each CDR3 protein once. The sample contains just over 250,000 distinct CDR3 sequences, roughly 4.8% of which appear only once. Sequenced here: CD4+ T cells sorted from PBMCs, sampled on the day of the yellow fever booster vaccination. These TCRs come from a man aged 18 to 29 who received the YFV17D yellow fever vaccine. Each CDR3 is given with its conserved first and last residue. The D gene is left open where the match is weak. Only some rows state a clone size, as once, few, many or a class for expanded clones.

>few|TRBD2|TRBV5-1|TRBJ2-3
TGCGCCAGCAGCTCTGGTACGGGGGGGCCTAGCACAGATACGCAGTATTTT
CASSSGTGGPSTDTQYF
>many|-|TRBV7-6|TRBJ2-2
TGTGCCAGCAGCTCCTCGCGGACTGCTAACACCGGGGAGCTGTTTTTT
CASSSSRTANTGELFF
>-|-|TRBV5-1|TRBJ2-1
TGCGCCAGCAGCTTACGGACCCGCAATGAGCAGTTCTTC
CASSLRTRNEQFF
>few|TRBD2|TRBV18|TRBJ2-1
TGTGCCAGCTCACCATCTCCCGGGGGGGCGGCTGAGCAGTTCTTC
CASSPSPGGAAEQFF
>-|TRBD2|TRBV7-2|TRBJ2-3
TGTGCCAGCAGCTTAAGACTAGCGGGGGTGATAGATACGCAGTATTTT
CASSLRLAGVIDTQYF
>-|-|TRBV2|TRBJ2-1
TGTGCCAGCAAGCCGAGCTCCTACAATGAGCAGTTCTTC
CASKPSSYNEQFF
>few|TRBD2|TRBV6-5|TRBJ2-3
TGTGCCAGCAGCATGGCTAGCGTGGGGAGGGGCACAGATACGCAGTATTTT
CASSMASVGRGTDTQYF
>many|-|TRBV5-1|TRBJ1-1
TGCGCCAGCAGCCCCACGCAGGGGCGCGGCATGAACACTGAAGCTTTCTTT
CASSPTQGRGMNTEAFF
>few|-|TRBV28|TRBJ2-2
TGTGCCAGCAACGTCTCCGGGGAGCTGTTTTTT
CASNVSGELFF
>-|TRBD2|TRBV7-2|TRBJ2-5
TGTGCCAGCAGCTCAGGGACTAGCGGGGGCCGGGAGACCCAGTACTTC
CASSSGTSGGRETQYF
>many|-|TRBV4-3|TRBJ2-2
TGCGCCAGCAGCCAAGATATTATGACGAACACCGGGGAGCTGTTTTTT
CASSQDIMTNTGELFF
>few|-|TRBV5-1|TRBJ2-7
TGCGCCAGCAGCCAACAGGTAACTGGGTCCTACGAGCAGTACTTC
CASSQQVTGSYEQYF
>-|-|TRBV7-2|TRBJ1-5
TGTGCCAGCAGCTTATTCGCGGGGGCTGGGCAGCCCCAGCATTTT
CASSLFAGAGQPQHF
>many|-|TRBV29-1|TRBJ1-5
TGCAGCGTGAGACCGGGGGGCAATCAGCCCCAGCATTTT
CSVRPGGNQPQHF
>-|-|TRBV6-1|TRBJ2-3
TGTGCCAGCAGTAGGTACTTCACTAGCACAGATACGCAGTATTTT
CASSRYFTSTDTQYF
>few|-|TRBV7-2|TRBJ1-2
TGTGCCAGCAGCGACCGACGCGGGGACAACTATGGCTACACCTTC
CASSDRRGDNYGYTF
>-|TRBD2|TRBV20-1|TRBJ2-3
TGCAGTGCTAGAGGGGTAGCGGGGTCTAGCACAGATACGCAGTATTTT
CSARGVAGSSTDTQYF
>few|-|TRBV5-4|TRBJ1-1
TGTGCCAGCAGCCCTCGGGGGAGCCCAACTGAAGCTTTCTTT
CASSPRGSPTEAFF
>-|-|TRBV7-2|TRBJ1-3
TGTGCCAGCAGTGTGGGGTTAGGAAACACCATATATTTT
CASSVGLGNTIYF
>few|TRBD2|TRBV7-2|TRBJ2-5
TGTGCCAGCAGCGCCGCTAGCGGGGGAACAGAGACCCAGTACTTC
CASSAASGGTETQYF
>-|-|TRBV5-1|TRBJ1-4
TGCGCCAGCAGCAAGGGCCCGGAAGGTGAAAAACTGTTTTTT
CASSKGPEGEKLFF
>few|-|TRBV19|TRBJ2-2
TGTGCCAGTAGTACGCCCCGGACTCTGCTGGCCCTGAACACCGGGGAGCTGTTTTTT
CASSTPRTLLALNTGELFF
>many|TRBD2|TRBV20-1|TRBJ2-2
TGCAGTGCTAGAGTGACTAGCGGGGGGCACAACACCGGGGAGCTGTTTTTT
CSARVTSGGHNTGELFF
>many|-|TRBV20-1|TRBJ2-2
TGCAGTGCCCGGGCTATCCCCGGGGAGCTGTTTTTT
CSARAIPGELFF
>-|-|TRBV5-1|TRBJ2-7
TGCGCCAGCAAACCGGGACCGAGTCCCTACGAGCAGTACTTC
CASKPGPSPYEQYF
>-|-|TRBV7-9|TRBJ2-3
TGTGCCAGCAGCCTAAGGACAGATTCAGATACGCAGTATTTT
CASSLRTDSDTQYF
>-|TRBD1|TRBV11-3|TRBJ1-5
TGTGCCAGCAGCTTATTGGGACAGGGGAAGAGAAACAATCAGCCCCAGCATTTT
CASSLLGQGKRNNQPQHF